These 28 T cell receptor beta chains share one sample of origin, sequenced in a study of early T cells in non-severe SARS-CoV-2 infection. TCRdb analysed the 5' RACE reads with MiXCR anew, one entry per CDR3 protein. The table lists over 45,000 distinct CDR3 sequences, about 5.6% of them singletons. Sequencing input: whole blood. The receptor set was obtained from an adult who was a healthcare worker with PCR-confirmed SARS-CoV-2 infection or an uninfected control (not recorded which).

This clonotype was seen a handful of times. This CDR3 is CASTLSQGETQYF. The CDR3 DNA is TGTGCCAGCACCCTTTCCCAGGGAGAGACCCAGTACTTC. The chain couples TRBV7-9 to TRBJ2-5; weak D call: TRBD1 (5 bases). The germline gives CDR1 SEHNR, CDR2 FQNEAQ (reference sequence). Deletions cut 7 bases from V and 4 bases from J, with 13 bases between. The CDR3 extends over 13 amino acids. Using reference TRBV7-9 and TRBJ2-5 for the parts outside the CDR3, the full variable domain is DTGVSQNPRHKITKRGQNVTFRCDPISEHNRLYWYRQTLGQGPEFLTYFQNEAQLEKSRLLSDRFSAERPKGSFSTLEIQRTEQGDSAMYLCASTLSQGETQYFGPGTRLLVL.

With regard to this clonotype: A read error is possible here, since a much larger clone lies one base away. The rearrangement joins TRBV20-1 to TRBJ2-3, with TRBD2 matching over 7 bases. CDR1 is DFQATT, CDR2 SNEGSKA, per germline (reference sequence). CDR3 length: 14 amino acids. V was pared by 6 bases and J by 2 bases, with 8 bases of the junction left unmatched. The DNA for the CDR3 is TGCAGTGCCTCGGGGGGAGCCGACACAGATACGCAGTATTTT. It is translated as CSASGGADTDTQYF.

There are many counts of this clonotype. The chain carries TRBV12-3 or TRBV12-4 and TRBJ2-1; maybe TRBD2 (5 bases). This CDR3 comprises 12 residues. Trimming removed 3 bases from V and 6 bases from J, with 6 bases in between. For the CDR3, the DNA is TGTGCCAGCAGTTTTGGAGGCAATGAGCAGTTCTTC. Translated, it gives CASSFGGNEQFF.

A few counts support this clonotype. A junction boundary mismatches the germline segment, possibly from a read error. J is TRBJ2-7 and V is TRBV6-2 or TRBV6-3, with D uncertain. The CDR3 sequence is 14 residues long. In germline, CDR1 is MNHEY, CDR2 SVGEGT. CDR3 DNA sequence: TGTGCCAGCGGTTACTCGATACGAAACGGCGAGCAGTACTTC. Translating gives CASGYSIRNGEQYF.

CDR3: CASSPGRAGQKLFF. In DNA, the CDR3 is TGTGCCAGCTCACCGGGGCGTGCCGGCCAAAAACTGTTTTTT. The chain couples TRBV18 to TRBJ1-4, with TRBD1 as a possible D gene (5 bases). The ends were cut back, 3 bases at V and 9 bases at J, with 14 bases in the middle. The CDR3 contains 14 residues. Germline CDR1 KGHSH, CDR2 LQKENI.

This clonotype was recorded only once. A much larger clone is a single base away; this may be a read error. The V gene is TRBV4-1, the J gene TRBJ1-2; D call uncertain. CDR3 length: 15 residues. CDR1 and CDR2 (germline): MGHRA, YSYEKL. CDR3 DNA sequence: TGCGCCAGCAACCAAATGGTAGACGGTATCTATGGCTACACCTTC. This gives the protein CASNQMVDGIYGYTF.

This clonotype was counted a few times. This sequence joins TRBV25-1 and TRBJ2-1; D is possibly TRBD1 (6 bases). V was clipped by 0 bases and J by 9 bases, with 15 bases between them. The germline gives CDR1 MGHDK, CDR2 SYGVNS. This CDR3 has 15 amino acids. The CDR3 sequence: CASSEYQGFHVEQFF. The CDR3 DNA reads TGTGCCAGCAGTGAATACCAGGGGTTTCATGTTGAGCAGTTCTTC.

This clonotype appeared many times. V gene TRBV4-3 combines with J gene TRBJ2-7; D may be TRBD1 (5 bases). Trimming took 0 bases from V and 5 from J, leaving 17 bases between them. The CDR3 is made up of 16 amino acids. Germline V gene data show CDR1 as LGHNA and CDR2 as YSLEER. DNA for the CDR3: TGCGCCAGCAGCCAAGAAGGGGCCGTACCCATCCACGAGCAGTACTTC. Its protein product is CASSQEGAVPIHEQYF.

There are many counts of this clonotype. V gene TRBV3-1 combines with J gene TRBJ2-7; D remains ambiguous. The CDR3 consists of 13 residues. The germline V and J ends were trimmed by 0 bases and 2 bases, with 5 bases remaining between them. Germline values: CDR1 LGHDT, CDR2 YNNKEL (reference sequence). The CDR3 bases are TGTGCCAGCAGCCAAGAAGGTACCTACGAGCAGTACTTC. Amino acid sequence: CASSQEGTYEQYF.

In regard to this clonotype: This may stem from a read error, because a much larger clone lies one nucleotide away. The CDR3 loop reads CSARDPSGGRYGQYF. The CDR3 bases are TGCAGTGCTAGAGATCCCAGCGGGGGTCGGTACGGGCAGTACTTC. This chain connects TRBV20-1 to TRBJ2-7; TRBD2 agrees at 8 bases. The CDR3 sequence is 15 residues long. Per germline, CDR1 DFQATT and CDR2 SNEGSKA (reference sequence).

V gene TRBV18 combines with J gene TRBJ2-5; tentatively, D is TRBD2 (5 bases). The CDR3 runs to 14 residues. Looked up from germline, CDR1 is KGHSH and CDR2 is LQKENI. V gave up 6 bases and J gave up 3 bases, with 14 bases separating them. In nucleotides, the CDR3 is TGTGCCAGCTCTGCCGGAGGTTCCAAAGAGACCCAGTACTTC. This translates into CASSAGGSKETQYF. Drawing the rest from reference TRBV18 and TRBJ2-5, the complete variable domain is NAGVMQNPRHLVRRRGQEARLRCSPMKGHSHVYWYRQLPEEGLKFMVYLQKENIIDESGMPKERFSAEFPKEGPSILRIQQVVRGDSAAYFCASSAGGSKETQYFGPGTRLLVL.

The CDR3 loop reads CASRPEGTGSYEQYF. The CDR3 region has the DNA TGTGCCAGCAGACCTGAGGGGACAGGGAGTTACGAGCAGTACTTC. The genes are TRBV6-6 and TRBJ2-7; 9 positions agree with TRBD1. With V trimmed by 6 bases and J by 4 bases, 10 bases remained unmatched. This CDR3 region has 15 residues. Germline V gene lookup returns CDR1 MNHNY and CDR2 SVGAGI (reference sequence).

This clonotype was seen a few times. The rearrangement joins TRBV11-2 to TRBJ2-7; D is uncertain. The CDR3 runs to 12 residues. Germline V CDR1 and CDR2: SGHAT, FQNNGV. V was shortened by 0 bases and J by 4 bases, with 4 bases between the two germline ends. The CDR3 here is CASSLDLYEQYF. The CDR3 DNA sequence: TGTGCCAGCAGCTTAGATCTTTACGAGCAGTACTTC.

This sequence joins TRBV29-1 and TRBJ2-7, with 7 bases aligning to TRBD1. Germline CDR1 and CDR2: SQVTM and ANQGSEA. Losses at the gene ends were 5 bases for V and 2 bases for J; bases not matched to a gene: 6. The CDR3 length is 13 residues. CDR3 loop: CSVIRGRAYEQYF. CDR3 nucleotide sequence: TGCAGCGTTATAAGGGGGCGAGCCTACGAGCAGTACTTC.

This clonotype was observed at least ten times. This chain connects TRBV24-1 to TRBJ2-1; 7 nucleotides match TRBD2. The CDR3 is 13 residues long. Germline V gene sequence: CDR1 KGHDR, CDR2 SFDVKD. The trim removed 9 bases at V and 9 bases at J, leaving 10 bases unmatched. In DNA, the CDR3 is TGTGCCACCCGCCCAGCGGGAAAAAGTGAGCAGTTCTTC. Its translation: CATRPAGKSEQFF.

This clonotype has ten or more counts. A read error may account for a junction end that differs from germline. As DNA, the CDR3 is TGTGCCACCAGTGATAGGGGGCGAGAAGGCACATATACGCAGTATTTT. It codes for CATSDRGREGTYTQYF. The chain carries TRBV24-1 and TRBJ2-3; 7 nucleotides match TRBD1. The CDR3 length is 16 residues. Germline CDR1 KGHDR, CDR2 SFDVKD.

V usage is TRBV12-3 or TRBV12-4 and J usage is TRBJ2-1; D is unclear. Trimming stripped 6 bases from V and 7 bases from J, with 10 bases between. The CDR3 covers 12 residues. CDR3 in DNA: TGTGCCAGCAGCCTCGCGAGGAATGAGCAGTTCTTC. This codes for CASSLARNEQFF.

This clonotype occurred many times. The chain has TRBV14 and TRBJ2-7, with a weak D call TRBD2 (5 bases). Trimming shortened V by 4 bases and J by 4 bases, and 11 bases separated the two germline ends. The CDR3 has 13 amino acids. Germline V lookup: CDR1 SGHDN, CDR2 FVKESK. The CDR3 loop reads CASSPLGKYEQYF. CDR3 in DNA: TGTGCCAGCAGCCCTCTCGGGAAGTACGAGCAGTACTTC.

This clonotype was counted at least ten times. The chain links TRBV11-2 to TRBJ2-1, with D hard to call. V lost 4 bases to trimming and J lost 2 bases, with 18 bases between them. Per the germline V gene, CDR1 is SGHAT and CDR2 is FQNNGV. The CDR3 has 17 amino acids. CDR3 bases: TGTGCCAGCAGCTCCTTAACCCCAGGCAAACCCTACAATGAGCAGTTCTTC. Amino acid sequence: CASSSLTPGKPYNEQFF.

This clonotype was observed many times. V is TRBV11-2 and J is TRBJ2-5, with 7 bases fitting TRBD2. The germline V gene has CDR1 SGHAT and CDR2 FQNNGV. The CDR3 has 14 residues. The V gene end was trimmed by 3 bases and the J gene end by 2 bases; junction bases not matched to a gene: 3. The CDR3 bases are TGTGCCAGCAGCTTCGTGGGAGGGCAAGAGACCCAGTACTTC. Translation gives CASSFVGGQETQYF.

This clonotype was counted ten times or more. V gene TRBV6-5 combines with J gene TRBJ2-2; D is uncertain. In germline, CDR1 is MNHEY, CDR2 SVGAGI. Trimming left V 6 bases short and J 4 bases short, with 15 bases between. This CDR3 is 15 amino acids long. The CDR3 region is CASSPVAPFTGELFF. The CDR3 DNA follows: TGTGCCAGCAGCCCTGTAGCCCCCTTCACCGGGGAGCTGTTTTTT.

This clonotype was recorded at least ten times. The genes are TRBV4-1 and TRBJ2-1, with a tentative D call TRBD2 (6 bases). The CDR3 has 16 residues. Germline CDR1 is MGHRA and CDR2 is YSYEKL. Trimming stripped 3 bases from V and 6 bases from J, with 18 bases between. CDR3 loop: CASSQPTGTRRNEQFF. In DNA form, the CDR3 reads TGCGCCAGCAGCCAGCCTACCGGGACTCGACGCAATGAGCAGTTCTTC.

This clonotype appeared many times. The rearrangement links TRBV7-9 to TRBJ2-1, with 8 bases matching TRBD1. CDR1 is SEHNR, CDR2 FQNEAQ, per germline (reference sequence). Trimming at V came to 4 bases and at J to 3 bases, leaving 11 bases not matched to a gene. This CDR3 is built from 17 residues. The CDR3: CASSSGIQGAVYNEQFF. In DNA, the CDR3 is TGTGCCAGCAGCTCCGGGATTCAGGGGGCTGTCTACAATGAGCAGTTCTTC. Combining the CDR3 with reference TRBV7-9 and TRBJ2-1 gives the whole variable domain DTGVSQNPRHKITKRGQNVTFRCDPISEHNRLYWYRQTLGQGPEFLTYFQNEAQLEKSRLLSDRFSAERPKGSFSTLEIQRTEQGDSAMYLCASSSGIQGAVYNEQFFGPGTRLTVL.

The CDR3 region is CASSLRQIQETQYF. For the CDR3, the DNA is TGTGCCAGCAGTTTAAGGCAGATCCAAGAGACCCAGTACTTC. J is TRBJ2-5 and V is TRBV12-3 or TRBV12-4, with D uncertain. The CDR3 covers 14 residues. V lost 2 bases and J 1 base, leaving 8 bases between the germline ends.

This clonotype has ten or more counts. The rearrangement uses TRBV20-1 and TRBJ2-1, with D perhaps assigned TRBD1 or TRBD2 (5 bases each). Per the germline V gene, CDR1 is DFQATT and CDR2 is SNEGSKA (reference sequence). The CDR3 totals 15 residues. The V gene lost 0 bases and the J gene lost 1 base, with 10 bases spanning the gap. CDR3 coding DNA: TGCAGTGCTAGAGATGGGACCAAATCCTACAATGAGCAGTTCTTC. Its translation is CSARDGTKSYNEQFF.

This clonotype appeared many times. CDR3 amino acids: CASSSYSYEQYF. DNA for the CDR3: TGTGCCAGCAGCTCGTACTCCTACGAGCAGTACTTC. The chain recombines TRBV5-6 with TRBJ2-7; D not resolved. This CDR3 has 12 amino acids. Looked up from germline, CDR1 is SGHDT and CDR2 is YYEEEE. V was pared by 3 bases and J by 0 bases, with 4 bases between.

This clonotype was counted between two and nine times. V usage is TRBV12-3 or TRBV12-4 and J usage is TRBJ2-5, with 12 bases that match TRBD2. The CDR3 sequence is 14 residues long. V lost 9 bases and J lost 1; bases outside the gene matches: 3. The CDR3 protein is CASRTSGTQETQYF. The DNA for the CDR3 is TGTGCCAGTAGGACTAGCGGGACCCAAGAGACCCAGTACTTC.

This clonotype was detected many times. This chain uses TRBV27 with TRBJ1-2; TRBD1 might be the D (5 bases). Trimming stripped 10 bases from V and 2 bases from J, with 11 bases between. The CDR3 sequence is 12 residues long. Germline V gene data show CDR1 as MNHEY and CDR2 as SMNVEV (reference sequence). Written as DNA, the CDR3 is TGTGCCACTCAGGGCGAGAACTATGGCTACACCTTC. Its protein product is CATQGENYGYTF.